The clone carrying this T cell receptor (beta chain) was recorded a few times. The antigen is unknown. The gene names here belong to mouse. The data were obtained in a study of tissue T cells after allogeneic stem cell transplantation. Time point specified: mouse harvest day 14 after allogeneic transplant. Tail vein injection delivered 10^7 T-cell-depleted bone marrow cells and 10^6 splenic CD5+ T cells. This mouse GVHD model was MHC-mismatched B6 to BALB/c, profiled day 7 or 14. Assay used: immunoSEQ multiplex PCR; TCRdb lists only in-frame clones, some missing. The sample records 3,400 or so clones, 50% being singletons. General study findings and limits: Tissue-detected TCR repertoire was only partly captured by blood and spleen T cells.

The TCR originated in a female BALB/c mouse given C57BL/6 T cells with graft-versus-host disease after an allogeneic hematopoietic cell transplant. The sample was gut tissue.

The CDR3 here is CSSSPGTGVNTLYF. Partial CDR3 DNA: TGCTCCAGCAGTCCCGGGACAGGGGTAAACACCTTGTAC. The rearrangement joins TRBV23 to TRBJ2-4; TRBD1, the table's D call, was not compared with the DNA. The observed sequence ends 1 residue before the CDR3 terminus, with the missing tail filled in from the germline J gene. The CDR3 spans 14 residues. Germline V gives CDR1 KGHTA, CDR2 FQNQQP.